This TCR beta chain is from a study of OX40 agonist ivuxolimab in advanced cancers. Study-level background: With a range of roughly 20 to 90, age averaged about 59 years, and 75% to 90% were male.

The CDR3 sequence is 14 residues long. CDR1 SEHNR and CDR2 FQNEAQ come from the germline V gene (reference sequence). V lost 1 base, J lost 4 bases, and 8 bases lay in between. Assay: immunoSEQ multiplex PCR; the TCRdb copy retains only in-frame clones and omits some. The sample lists about 38,000 clones, about 87% occurring once. Remarks on this clone: What it binds is unknown.

Study results and limitations: With doses of 0.1-3.0 mg/kg, partial responders showed among the lowest clonal expansion. Expanded clones were, on average, more numerous among CD8+ T cells than CD4+.

The chain employs TRBV7-9 and TRBJ1-5; D ambiguous. The source of this sequence is an adult with an advanced solid tumor such as melanoma, head and neck, liver or kidney cancer. The sequencing here drew on CD4+ or CD8+ T cells sorted from blood, taken in a trial of the OX40 agonist ivuxolimab. CDR3 in DNA: TGTGCCAGCAGCTTAGGGCACGCTAATCAGCCCCAGCATTTT. Translating it yields CASSLGHANQPQHF.